Reported below is one T cell receptor (beta chain). What it binds is not known. Trimming left V 8 bases short and J 7 bases short, with 18 bases between. The germline gives CDR1 MDHEN, CDR2 SYDVKM. The CDR3 is 14 residues long. Data came from immunoSEQ multiplex PCR; TCRdb stores just in-frame clones and leaves some out. The sample has a few hundred thousand clones, approximately 88% seen once; the top ten hold 0.92%. The data were obtained in a study of cytomegalovirus exposure and HLA in healthy donors. The study's findings and limits: CMV antigen specificity of three CMV-associated chains was confirmed in vitro. Cytomegalovirus association was assigned to over 150 TCR beta chains. Rare TCR sequences dominated, though some public TCRs recurred in many donors.

The chain links TRBV28 to TRBJ1-5; TRBD1 is a possible D gene (6 bases). Sequencing was carried out using PBMCs. This receptor was obtained from a woman between 18 and 29 years old in good health and CMV-seronegative. DNA of the CDR3: TGTGCCAGCGAGGACAGTAAGAGTGGGCAGCCCCAGCATTTT. Protein: CASEDSKSGQPQHF.